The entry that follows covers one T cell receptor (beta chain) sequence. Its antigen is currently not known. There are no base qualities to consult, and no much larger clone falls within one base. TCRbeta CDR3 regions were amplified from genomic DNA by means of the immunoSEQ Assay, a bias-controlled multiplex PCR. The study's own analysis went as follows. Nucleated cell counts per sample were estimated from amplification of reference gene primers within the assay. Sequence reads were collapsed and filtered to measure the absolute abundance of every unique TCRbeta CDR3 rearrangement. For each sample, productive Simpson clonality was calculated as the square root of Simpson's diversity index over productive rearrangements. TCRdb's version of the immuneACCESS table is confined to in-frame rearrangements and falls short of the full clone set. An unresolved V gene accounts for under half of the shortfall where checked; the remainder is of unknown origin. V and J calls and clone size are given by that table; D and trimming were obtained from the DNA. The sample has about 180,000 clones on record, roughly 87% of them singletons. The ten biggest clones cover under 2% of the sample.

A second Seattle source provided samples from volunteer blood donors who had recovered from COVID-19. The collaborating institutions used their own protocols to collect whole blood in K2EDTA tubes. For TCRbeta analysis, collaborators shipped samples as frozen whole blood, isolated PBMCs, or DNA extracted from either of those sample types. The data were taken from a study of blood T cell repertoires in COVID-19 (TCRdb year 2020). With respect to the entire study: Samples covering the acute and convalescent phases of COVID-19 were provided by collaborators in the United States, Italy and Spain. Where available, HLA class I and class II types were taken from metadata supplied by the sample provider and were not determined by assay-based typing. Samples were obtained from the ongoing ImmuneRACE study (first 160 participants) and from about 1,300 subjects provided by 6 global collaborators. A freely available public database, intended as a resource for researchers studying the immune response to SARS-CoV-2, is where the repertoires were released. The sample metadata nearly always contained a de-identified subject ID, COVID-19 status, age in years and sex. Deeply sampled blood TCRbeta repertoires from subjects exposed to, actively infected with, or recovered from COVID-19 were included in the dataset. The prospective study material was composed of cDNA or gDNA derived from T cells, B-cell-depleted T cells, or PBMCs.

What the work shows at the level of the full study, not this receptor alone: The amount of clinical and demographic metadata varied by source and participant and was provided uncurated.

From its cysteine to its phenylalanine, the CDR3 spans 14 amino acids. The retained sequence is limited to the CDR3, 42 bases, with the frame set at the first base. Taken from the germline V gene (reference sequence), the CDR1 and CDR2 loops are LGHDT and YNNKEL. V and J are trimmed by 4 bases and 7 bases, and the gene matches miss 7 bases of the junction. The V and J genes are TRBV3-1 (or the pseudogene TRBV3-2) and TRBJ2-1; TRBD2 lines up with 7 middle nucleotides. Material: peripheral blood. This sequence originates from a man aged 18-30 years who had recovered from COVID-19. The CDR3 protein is CASSPGGGSNEQFF. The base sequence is TGTGCCAGCAGCCCAGGCGGCGGGAGTAATGAGCAGTTCTTC.